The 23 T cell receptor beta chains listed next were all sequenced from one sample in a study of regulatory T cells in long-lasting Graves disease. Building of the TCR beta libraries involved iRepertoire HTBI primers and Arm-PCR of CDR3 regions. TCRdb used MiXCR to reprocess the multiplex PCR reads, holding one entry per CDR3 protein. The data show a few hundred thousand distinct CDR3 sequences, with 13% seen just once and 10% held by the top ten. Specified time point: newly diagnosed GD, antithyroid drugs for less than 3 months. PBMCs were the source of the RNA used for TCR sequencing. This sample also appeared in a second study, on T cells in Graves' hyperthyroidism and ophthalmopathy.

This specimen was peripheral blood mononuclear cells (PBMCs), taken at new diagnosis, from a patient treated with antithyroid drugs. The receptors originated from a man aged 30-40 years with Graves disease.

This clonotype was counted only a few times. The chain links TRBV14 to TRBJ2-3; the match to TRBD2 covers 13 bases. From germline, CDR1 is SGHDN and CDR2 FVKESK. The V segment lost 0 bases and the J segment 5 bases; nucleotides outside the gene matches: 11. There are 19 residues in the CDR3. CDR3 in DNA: TGTGCCAGCAGCCAAGATAGAGGAGGACTAGCGGGAGTTGTAGATACGCAGTATTTT. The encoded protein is CASSQDRGGLAGVVDTQYF. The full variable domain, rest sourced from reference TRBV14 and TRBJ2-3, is EAGVTQFPSHSVIEKGQTVTLRCDPISGHDNLYWYRRVMGKEIKFLLHFVKESKQDESGMPNNRFLAERTGGTYSTLKVQPAELEDSGVYFCASSQDRGGLAGVVDTQYFGPGTRLTVL.

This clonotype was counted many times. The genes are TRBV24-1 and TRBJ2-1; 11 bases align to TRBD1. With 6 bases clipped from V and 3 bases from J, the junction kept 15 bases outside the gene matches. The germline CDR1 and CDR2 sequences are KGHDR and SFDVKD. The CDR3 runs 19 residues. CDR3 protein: CATSNGQGAGWRDYNEQFF. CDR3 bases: TGTGCCACCAGTAACGGACAGGGGGCCGGTTGGAGAGACTACAATGAGCAGTTCTTC.

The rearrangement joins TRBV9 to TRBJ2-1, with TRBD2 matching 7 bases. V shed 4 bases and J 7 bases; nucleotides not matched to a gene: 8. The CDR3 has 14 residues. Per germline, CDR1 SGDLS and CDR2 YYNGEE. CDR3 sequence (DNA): TGTGCCAGCAGCAACTTTGCGGGAGCGAATGAGCAGTTCTTC. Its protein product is CASSNFAGANEQFF.

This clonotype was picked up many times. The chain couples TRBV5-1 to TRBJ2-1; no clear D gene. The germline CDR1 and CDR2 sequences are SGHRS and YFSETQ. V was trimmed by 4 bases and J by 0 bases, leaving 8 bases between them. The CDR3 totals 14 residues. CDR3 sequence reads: CASSGDSSYNEQFF. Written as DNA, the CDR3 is TGCGCCAGCAGCGGGGATAGCTCCTACAATGAGCAGTTCTTC. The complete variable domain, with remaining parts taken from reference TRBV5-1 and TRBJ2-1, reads KAGVTQTPRYLIKTRGQQVTLSCSPISGHRSVSWYQQTPGQGLQFLFEYFSETQRNKGNFPGRFSGRQFSNSRSEMNVSTLELGDSALYLCASSGDSSYNEQFFGPGTRLTVL.

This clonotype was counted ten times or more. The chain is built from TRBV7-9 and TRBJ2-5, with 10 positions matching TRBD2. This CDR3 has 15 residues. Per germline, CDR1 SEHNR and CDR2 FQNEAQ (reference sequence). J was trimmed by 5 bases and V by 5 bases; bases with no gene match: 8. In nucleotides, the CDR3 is TGTGCCAGCAGCCCCTTAATAGCGGGAGGTGAGACCCAGTACTTC. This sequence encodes CASSPLIAGGETQYF.

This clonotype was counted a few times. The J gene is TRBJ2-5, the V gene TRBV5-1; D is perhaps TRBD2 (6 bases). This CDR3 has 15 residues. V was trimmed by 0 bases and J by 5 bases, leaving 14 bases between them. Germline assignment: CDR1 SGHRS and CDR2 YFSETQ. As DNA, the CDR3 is TGCGCCAGCAGCTTGGTCGGGGGACTGGGCGAGACCCAGTACTTC. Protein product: CASSLVGGLGETQYF.

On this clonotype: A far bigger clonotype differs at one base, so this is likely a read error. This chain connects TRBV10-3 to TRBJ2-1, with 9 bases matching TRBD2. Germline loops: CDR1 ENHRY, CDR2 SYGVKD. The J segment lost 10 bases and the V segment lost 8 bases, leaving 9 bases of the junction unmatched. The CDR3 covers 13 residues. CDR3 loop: CAIAGGGQVEQFF. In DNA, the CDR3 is TGTGCCATCGCGGGGGGGGGCCAAGTCGAGCAGTTCTTC.

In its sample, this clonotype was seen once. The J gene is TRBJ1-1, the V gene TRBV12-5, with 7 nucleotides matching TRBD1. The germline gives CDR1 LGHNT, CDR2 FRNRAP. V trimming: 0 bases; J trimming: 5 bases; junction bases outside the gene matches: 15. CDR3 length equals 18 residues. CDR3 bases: TGTGCTAGTGGTTTGGTATTGGGGCAAGGGGGCGGAGAAACTGAAGCTTTCTTT. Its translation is CASGLVLGQGGGETEAFF. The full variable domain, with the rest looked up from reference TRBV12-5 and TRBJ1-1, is DARVTQTPRHKVTEMGQEVTMRCQPILGHNTVFWYRQTMMQGLELLAYFRNRAPLDDSGMPKDRFSAEMPDATLATLKIQPSEPRDSAVYFCASGLVLGQGGGETEAFFGQGTRLTVV.

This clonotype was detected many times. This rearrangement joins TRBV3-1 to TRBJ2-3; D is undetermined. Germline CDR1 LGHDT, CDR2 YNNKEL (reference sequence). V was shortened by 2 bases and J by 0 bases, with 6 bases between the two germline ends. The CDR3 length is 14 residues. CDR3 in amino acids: CASSQSLSTDTQYF. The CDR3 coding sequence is TGTGCCAGCAGCCAATCCCTAAGCACAGATACGCAGTATTTT.

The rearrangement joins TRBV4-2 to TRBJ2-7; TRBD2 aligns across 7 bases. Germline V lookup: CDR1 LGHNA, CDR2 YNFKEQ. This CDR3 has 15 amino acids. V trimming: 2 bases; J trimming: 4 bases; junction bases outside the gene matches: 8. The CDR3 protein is CASSQNRGLPYEQYF. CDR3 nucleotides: TGTGCCAGCAGCCAAAACCGGGGACTACCTTACGAGCAGTACTTC.

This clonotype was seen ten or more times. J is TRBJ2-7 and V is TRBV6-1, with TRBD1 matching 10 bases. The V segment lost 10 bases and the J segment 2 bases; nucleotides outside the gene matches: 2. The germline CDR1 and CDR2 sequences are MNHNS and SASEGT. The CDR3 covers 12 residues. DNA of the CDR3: TGTGCCACCGGGACAGGGGCCTACGAGCAGTACTTC. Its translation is CATGTGAYEQYF.

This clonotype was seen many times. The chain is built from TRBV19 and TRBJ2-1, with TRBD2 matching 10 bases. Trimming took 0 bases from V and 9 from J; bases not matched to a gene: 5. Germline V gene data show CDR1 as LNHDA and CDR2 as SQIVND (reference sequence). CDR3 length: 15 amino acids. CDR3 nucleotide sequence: TGTGCCAGTAGTATAGAGCCTAGCGGGAGTGGTGAGCAGTTCTTC. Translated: CASSIEPSGSGEQFF. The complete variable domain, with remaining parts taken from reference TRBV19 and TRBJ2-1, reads DGGITQSPKYLFRKEGQNVTLSCEQNLNHDAMYWYRQDPGQGLRLIYYSQIVNDFQKGDIAEGYSVSREKKESFPLTVTSAQKNPTAFYLCASSIEPSGSGEQFFGPGTRLTVL.

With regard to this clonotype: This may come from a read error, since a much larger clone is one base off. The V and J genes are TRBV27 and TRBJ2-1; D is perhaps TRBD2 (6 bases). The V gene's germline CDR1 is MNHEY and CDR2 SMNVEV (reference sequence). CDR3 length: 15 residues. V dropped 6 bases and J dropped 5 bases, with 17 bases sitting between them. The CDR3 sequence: CASRAREIGNNEQFF. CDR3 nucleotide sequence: TGTGCCAGCAGGGCCCGGGAGATAGGCAACAATGAGCAGTTCTTC.

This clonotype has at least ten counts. The CDR3 spells CASSSFRGLATSEQFF. In nucleotides, the CDR3 is TGTGCCAGCAGCTCTTTTAGGGGACTAGCGACCAGTGAGCAGTTCTTC. The chain carries TRBV7-2 and TRBJ2-1, with 10 nucleotides matching TRBD2. Germline trimming cut 4 bases from V and 9 bases from J; bases unmatched to any gene: 12. Looked up from germline, CDR1 is SGHTA and CDR2 is FQGNSA. This CDR3 is 16 amino acids long.

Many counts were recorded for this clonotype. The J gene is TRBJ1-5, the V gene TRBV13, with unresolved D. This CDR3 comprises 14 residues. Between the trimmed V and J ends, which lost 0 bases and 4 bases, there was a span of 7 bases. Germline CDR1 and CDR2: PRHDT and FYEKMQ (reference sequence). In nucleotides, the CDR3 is TGTGCCAGCAGCTTAGGGGGAAAAAATCAGCCCCAGCATTTT. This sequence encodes CASSLGGKNQPQHF.

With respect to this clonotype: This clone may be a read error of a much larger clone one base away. The CDR3 DNA follows: TGTGCCAGCAGCCGCCGGGGCGAAGTTCGATACAATGGGCAGTTCTTC. Encoded protein: CASSRRGEVRYNGQFF. This chain links TRBV14 with TRBJ2-1; D may match TRBD1 or TRBD2 (5 bases each). Per the germline V gene, CDR1 is SGHDN and CDR2 is FVKESK. This CDR3 is built from 16 residues.

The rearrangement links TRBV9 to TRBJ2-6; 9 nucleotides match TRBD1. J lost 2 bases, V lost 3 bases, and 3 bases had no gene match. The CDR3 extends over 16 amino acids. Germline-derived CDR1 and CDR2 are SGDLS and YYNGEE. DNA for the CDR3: TGTGCCAGCAGCGCGGGGGACAGGGCTGGGGCCAACGTCCTGACTTTC. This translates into CASSAGDRAGANVLTF.

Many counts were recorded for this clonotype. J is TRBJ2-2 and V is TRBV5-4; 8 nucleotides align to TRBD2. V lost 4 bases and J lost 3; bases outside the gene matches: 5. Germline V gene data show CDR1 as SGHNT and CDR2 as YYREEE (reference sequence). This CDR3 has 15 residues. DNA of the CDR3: TGTGCCAGCAGCCCAAAAGCGGGGGACACCGGGGAGCTGTTTTTT. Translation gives CASSPKAGDTGELFF.

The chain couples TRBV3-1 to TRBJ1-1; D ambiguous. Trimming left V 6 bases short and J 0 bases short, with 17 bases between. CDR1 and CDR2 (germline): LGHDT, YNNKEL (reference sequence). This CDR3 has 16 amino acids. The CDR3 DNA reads TGTGCCAGCAGTCGGGCGGGTCCGGGAATGAACACTGAAGCTTTCTTT. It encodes CASSRAGPGMNTEAFF.

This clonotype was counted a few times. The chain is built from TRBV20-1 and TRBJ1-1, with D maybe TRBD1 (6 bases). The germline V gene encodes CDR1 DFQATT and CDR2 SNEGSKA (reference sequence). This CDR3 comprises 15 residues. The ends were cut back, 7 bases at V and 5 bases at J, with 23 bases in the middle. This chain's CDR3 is CSVDQASGGGTEAFF. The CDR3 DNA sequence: TGCAGTGTCGATCAGGCCTCGGGGGGCGGGACTGAAGCTTTCTTT.

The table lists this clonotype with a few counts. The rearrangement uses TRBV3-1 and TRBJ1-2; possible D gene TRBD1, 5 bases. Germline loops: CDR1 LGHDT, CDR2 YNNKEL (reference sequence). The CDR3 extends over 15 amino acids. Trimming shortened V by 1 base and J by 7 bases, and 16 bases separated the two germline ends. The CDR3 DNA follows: TGTGCCAGCAGCCAAGCCAAGGTTTTGGGGGTTGGCTACACCTTC. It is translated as CASSQAKVLGVGYTF.

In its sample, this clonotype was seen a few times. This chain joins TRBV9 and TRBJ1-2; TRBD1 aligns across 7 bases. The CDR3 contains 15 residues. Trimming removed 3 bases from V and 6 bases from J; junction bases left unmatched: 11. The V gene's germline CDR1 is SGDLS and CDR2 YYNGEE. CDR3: CASSGGTARYHGYTF. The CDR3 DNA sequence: TGTGCCAGCAGCGGAGGGACAGCGCGTTACCATGGCTACACCTTC.

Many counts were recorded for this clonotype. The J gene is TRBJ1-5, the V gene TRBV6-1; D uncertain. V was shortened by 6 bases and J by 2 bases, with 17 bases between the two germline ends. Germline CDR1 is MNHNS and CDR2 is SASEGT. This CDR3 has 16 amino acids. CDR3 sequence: CASSSMTRFGNQPQHF. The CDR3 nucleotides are TGTGCCAGCAGCTCAATGACTCGGTTTGGCAATCAGCCCCAGCATTTT.